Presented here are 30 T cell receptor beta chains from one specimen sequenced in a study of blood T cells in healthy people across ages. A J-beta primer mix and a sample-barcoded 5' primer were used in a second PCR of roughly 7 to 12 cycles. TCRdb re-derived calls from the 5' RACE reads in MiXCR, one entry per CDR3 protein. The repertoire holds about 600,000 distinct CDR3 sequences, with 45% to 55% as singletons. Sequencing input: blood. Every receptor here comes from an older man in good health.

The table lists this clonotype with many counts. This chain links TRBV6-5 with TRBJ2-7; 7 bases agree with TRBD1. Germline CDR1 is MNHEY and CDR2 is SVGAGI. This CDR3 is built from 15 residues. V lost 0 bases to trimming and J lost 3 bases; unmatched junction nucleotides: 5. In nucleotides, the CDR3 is TGTGCCAGCAGTTACTCCCCGACAGGGAACTACGAGCAGTACTTC. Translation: CASSYSPTGNYEQYF.

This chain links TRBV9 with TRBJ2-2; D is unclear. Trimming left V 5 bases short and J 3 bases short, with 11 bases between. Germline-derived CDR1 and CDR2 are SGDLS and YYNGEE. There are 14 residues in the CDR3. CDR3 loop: CASSHRGDTGELFF. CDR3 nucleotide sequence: TGTGCCAGCAGTCATCGAGGCGACACCGGGGAGCTGTTTTTT.

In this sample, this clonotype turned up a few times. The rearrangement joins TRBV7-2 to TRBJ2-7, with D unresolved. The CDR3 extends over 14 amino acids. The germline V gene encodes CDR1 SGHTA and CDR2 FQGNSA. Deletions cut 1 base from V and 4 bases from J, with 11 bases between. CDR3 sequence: CASSLGWTRYEQYF. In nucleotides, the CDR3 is TGTGCCAGCAGCTTAGGGTGGACCCGTTACGAGCAGTACTTC.

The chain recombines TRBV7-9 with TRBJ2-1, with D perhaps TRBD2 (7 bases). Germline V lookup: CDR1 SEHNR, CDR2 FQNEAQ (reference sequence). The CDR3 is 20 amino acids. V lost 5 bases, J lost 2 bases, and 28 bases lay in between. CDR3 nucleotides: TGTGCCAGCAGCCCCCAGACTGGCGGGAGAGGGGGTGGAGCCTACAATGAGCAGTTCTTC. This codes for CASSPQTGGRGGGAYNEQFF. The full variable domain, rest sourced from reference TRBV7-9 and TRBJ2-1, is DTGVSQNPRHKITKRGQNVTFRCDPISEHNRLYWYRQTLGQGPEFLTYFQNEAQLEKSRLLSDRFSAERPKGSFSTLEIQRTEQGDSAMYLCASSPQTGGRGGGAYNEQFFGPGTRLTVL.

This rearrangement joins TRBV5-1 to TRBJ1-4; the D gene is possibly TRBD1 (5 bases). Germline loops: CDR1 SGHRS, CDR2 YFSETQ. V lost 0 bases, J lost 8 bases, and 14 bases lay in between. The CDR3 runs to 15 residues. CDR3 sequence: CASSLGGREGEKLFF. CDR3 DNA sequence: TGCGCCAGCAGCTTGGGAGGCAGGGAAGGCGAAAAACTGTTTTTT.

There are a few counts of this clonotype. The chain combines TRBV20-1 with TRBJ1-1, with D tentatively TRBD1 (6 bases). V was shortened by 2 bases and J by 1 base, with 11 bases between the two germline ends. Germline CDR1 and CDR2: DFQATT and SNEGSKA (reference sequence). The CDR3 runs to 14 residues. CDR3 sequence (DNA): TGCAGTGCTAGAAGGGGGGCCCCGAACACTGAAGCTTTCTTT. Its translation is CSARRGAPNTEAFF.

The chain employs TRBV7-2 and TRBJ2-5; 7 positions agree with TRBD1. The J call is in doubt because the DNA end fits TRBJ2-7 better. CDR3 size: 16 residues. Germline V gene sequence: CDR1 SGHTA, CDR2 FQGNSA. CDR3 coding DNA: TGTGCCAGCAGCTTAACCACCAGACAGGGACGAGGCGAGCAGTACTTC. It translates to CASSLTTRQGRGEQYF.

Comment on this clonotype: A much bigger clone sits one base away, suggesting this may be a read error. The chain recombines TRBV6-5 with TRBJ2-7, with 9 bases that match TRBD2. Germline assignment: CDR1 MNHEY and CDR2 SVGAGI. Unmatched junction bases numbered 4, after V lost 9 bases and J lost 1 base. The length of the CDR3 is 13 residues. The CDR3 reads CARSGRLSYEQYF. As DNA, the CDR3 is TGTGCCAGGAGCGGGAGGCTTTCCTACGAGCAGTACTTC.

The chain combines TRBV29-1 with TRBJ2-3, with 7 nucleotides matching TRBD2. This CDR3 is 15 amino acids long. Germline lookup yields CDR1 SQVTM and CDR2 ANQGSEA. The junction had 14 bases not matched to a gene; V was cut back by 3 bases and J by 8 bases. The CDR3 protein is CSVDGRPGGRGTQYF. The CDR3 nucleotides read TGCAGCGTTGACGGAAGACCCGGGGGGAGAGGTACGCAGTATTTT.

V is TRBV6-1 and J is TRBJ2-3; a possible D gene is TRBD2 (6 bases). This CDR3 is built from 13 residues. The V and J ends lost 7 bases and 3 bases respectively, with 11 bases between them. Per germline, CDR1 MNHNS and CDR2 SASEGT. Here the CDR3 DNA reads TGTGCCAGCATGGGGGGATTGACAGATACGCAGTATTTT. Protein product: CASMGGLTDTQYF.

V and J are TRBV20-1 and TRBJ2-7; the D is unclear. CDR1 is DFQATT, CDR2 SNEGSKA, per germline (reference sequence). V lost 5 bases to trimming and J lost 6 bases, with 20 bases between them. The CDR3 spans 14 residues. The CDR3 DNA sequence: TGCAGTGCTTTGCGCCCCTCCTTTGTTGCCGAGCAGTACTTC. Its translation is CSALRPSFVAEQYF.

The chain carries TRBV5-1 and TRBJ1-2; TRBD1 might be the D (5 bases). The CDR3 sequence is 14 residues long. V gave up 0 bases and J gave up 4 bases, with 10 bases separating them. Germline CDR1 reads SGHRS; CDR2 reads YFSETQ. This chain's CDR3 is CASSLEAGTYGYTF. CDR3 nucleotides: TGCGCCAGCAGCTTGGAGGCAGGGACCTATGGCTACACCTTC. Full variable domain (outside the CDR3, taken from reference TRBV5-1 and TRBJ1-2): KAGVTQTPRYLIKTRGQQVTLSCSPISGHRSVSWYQQTPGQGLQFLFEYFSETQRNKGNFPGRFSGRQFSNSRSEMNVSTLELGDSALYLCASSLEAGTYGYTFGSGTRLTVV.

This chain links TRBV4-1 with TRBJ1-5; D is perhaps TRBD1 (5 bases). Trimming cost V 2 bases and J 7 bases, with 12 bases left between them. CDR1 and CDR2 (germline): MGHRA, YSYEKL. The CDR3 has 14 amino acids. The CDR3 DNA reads TGCGCCAGCAGCCAACTCCAGGGATCCCAGCCCCAGCATTTT. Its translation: CASSQLQGSQPQHF.

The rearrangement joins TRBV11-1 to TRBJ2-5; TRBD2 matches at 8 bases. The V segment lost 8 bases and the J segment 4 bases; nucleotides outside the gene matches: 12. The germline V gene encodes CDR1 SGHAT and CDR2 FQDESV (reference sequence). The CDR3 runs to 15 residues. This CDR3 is CASGPGGPFRETQYF. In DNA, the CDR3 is TGTGCCAGCGGCCCGGGGGGGCCTTTTCGAGAGACCCAGTACTTC.

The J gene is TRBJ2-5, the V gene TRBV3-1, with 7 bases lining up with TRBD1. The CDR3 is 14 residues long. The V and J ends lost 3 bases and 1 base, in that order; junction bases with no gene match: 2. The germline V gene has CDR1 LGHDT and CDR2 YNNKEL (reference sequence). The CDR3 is CASSQWDSQETQYF. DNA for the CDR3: TGTGCCAGCAGCCAGTGGGACAGCCAAGAGACCCAGTACTTC.

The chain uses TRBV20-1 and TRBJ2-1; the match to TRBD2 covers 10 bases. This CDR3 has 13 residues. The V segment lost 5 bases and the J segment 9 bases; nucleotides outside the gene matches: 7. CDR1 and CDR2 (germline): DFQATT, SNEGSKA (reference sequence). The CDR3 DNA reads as TGCAGTGCTGACCCGGGACTAGCGAGTGAGCAGTTCTTC. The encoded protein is CSADPGLASEQFF.

The CDR3 reads CASSHGQGASVVKNIQYF. The DNA for the CDR3 is TGCGCCAGCAGCCATGGACAGGGGGCTTCCGTCGTCAAAAACATTCAGTACTTC. V gene TRBV5-1 combines with J gene TRBJ2-4; TRBD1 matches 11 bases. Germline loops: CDR1 SGHRS, CDR2 YFSETQ. There are 18 residues in the CDR3. Trimming took 4 bases from V and 3 from J; bases not matched to a gene: 12. Full variable domain (remainder filled in from reference TRBV5-1 and TRBJ2-4): KAGVTQTPRYLIKTRGQQVTLSCSPISGHRSVSWYQQTPGQGLQFLFEYFSETQRNKGNFPGRFSGRQFSNSRSEMNVSTLELGDSALYLCASSHGQGASVVKNIQYFGAGTRLSVL.

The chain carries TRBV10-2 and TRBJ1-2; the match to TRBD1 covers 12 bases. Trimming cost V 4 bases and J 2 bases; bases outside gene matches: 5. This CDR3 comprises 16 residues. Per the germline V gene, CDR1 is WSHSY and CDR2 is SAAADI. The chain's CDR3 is CASSGGTGGANYGYTF. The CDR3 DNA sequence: TGCGCCAGCAGTGGAGGGACAGGGGGCGCCAACTATGGCTACACCTTC.

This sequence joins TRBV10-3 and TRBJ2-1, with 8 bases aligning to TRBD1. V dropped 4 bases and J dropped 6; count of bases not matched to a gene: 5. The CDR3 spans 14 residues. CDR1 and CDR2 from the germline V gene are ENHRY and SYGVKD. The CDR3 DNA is TGTGCCATCAGTGGACAGGGGACAATCAATGAGCAGTTCTTC. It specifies CAISGQGTINEQFF.

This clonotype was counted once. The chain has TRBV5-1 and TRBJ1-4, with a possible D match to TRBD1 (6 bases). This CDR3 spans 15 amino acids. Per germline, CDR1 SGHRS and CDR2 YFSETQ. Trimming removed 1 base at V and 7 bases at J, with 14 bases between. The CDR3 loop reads CASSLTSRGGEKLFF. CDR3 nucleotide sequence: TGCGCCAGCAGCTTGACCTCCAGGGGAGGTGAAAAACTGTTTTTT. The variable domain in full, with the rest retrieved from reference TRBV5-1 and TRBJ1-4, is KAGVTQTPRYLIKTRGQQVTLSCSPISGHRSVSWYQQTPGQGLQFLFEYFSETQRNKGNFPGRFSGRQFSNSRSEMNVSTLELGDSALYLCASSLTSRGGEKLFFGSGTQLSVL.

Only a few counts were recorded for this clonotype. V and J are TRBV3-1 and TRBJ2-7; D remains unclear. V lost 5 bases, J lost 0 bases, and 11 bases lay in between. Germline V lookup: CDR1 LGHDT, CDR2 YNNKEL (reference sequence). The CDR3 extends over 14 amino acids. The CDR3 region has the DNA TGTGCCAGCAGCTCTACCGGTCTCTCCTACGAGCAGTACTTC. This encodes CASSSTGLSYEQYF.

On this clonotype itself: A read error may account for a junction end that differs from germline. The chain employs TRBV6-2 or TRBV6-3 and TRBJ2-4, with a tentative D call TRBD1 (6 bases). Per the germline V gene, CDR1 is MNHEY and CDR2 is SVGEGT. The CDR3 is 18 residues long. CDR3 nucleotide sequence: TGTGCCGGCAGTTACTCGAGACAGGCGCAAGATGACAAAAACATTCAGTACTTC. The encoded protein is CAGSYSRQAQDDKNIQYF.

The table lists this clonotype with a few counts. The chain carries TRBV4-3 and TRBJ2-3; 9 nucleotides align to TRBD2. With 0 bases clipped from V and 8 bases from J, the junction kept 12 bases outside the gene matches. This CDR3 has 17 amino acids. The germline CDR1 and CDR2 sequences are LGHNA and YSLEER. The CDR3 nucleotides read TGCGCCAGCAGCCAAGATCGAATGGCGGGGGGGCCCCGTACGCAGTATTTT. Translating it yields CASSQDRMAGGPRTQYF.

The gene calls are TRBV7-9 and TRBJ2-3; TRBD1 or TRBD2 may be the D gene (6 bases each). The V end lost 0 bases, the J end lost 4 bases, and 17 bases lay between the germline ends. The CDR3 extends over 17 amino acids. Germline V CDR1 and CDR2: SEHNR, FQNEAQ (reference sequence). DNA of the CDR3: TGTGCCAGCAGCTTAGCTCTGGGGGGCAGTTCCGCAGATACGCAGTATTTT. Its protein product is CASSLALGGSSADTQYF.

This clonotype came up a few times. In DNA, the CDR3 is TGTGCCAGCAGCCCAAGATTGGCGGGAGGTAGGGAGCAGTACTTC. This codes for CASSPRLAGGREQYF. The rearrangement joins TRBV11-2 to TRBJ2-1, with 8 bases that match TRBD2. The end of the DNA fits TRBJ2-7 better, so the J call may be wrong. The CDR3 extends over 15 amino acids. Germline V gene sequence: CDR1 SGHAT, CDR2 FQNNGV.

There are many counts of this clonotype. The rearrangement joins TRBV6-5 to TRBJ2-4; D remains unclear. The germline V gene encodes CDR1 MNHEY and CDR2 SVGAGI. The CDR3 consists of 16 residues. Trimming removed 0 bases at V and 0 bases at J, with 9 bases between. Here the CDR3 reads CASSYSPNLAKNIQYF. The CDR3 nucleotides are TGTGCCAGCAGTTACTCCCCGAATCTAGCCAAAAACATTCAGTACTTC.

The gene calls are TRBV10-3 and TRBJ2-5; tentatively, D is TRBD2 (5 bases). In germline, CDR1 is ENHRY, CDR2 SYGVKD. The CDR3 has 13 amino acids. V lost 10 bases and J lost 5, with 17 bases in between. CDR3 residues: CATGASGWETQYF. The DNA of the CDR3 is TGTGCCACTGGAGCCTCGGGGTGGGAGACCCAGTACTTC.

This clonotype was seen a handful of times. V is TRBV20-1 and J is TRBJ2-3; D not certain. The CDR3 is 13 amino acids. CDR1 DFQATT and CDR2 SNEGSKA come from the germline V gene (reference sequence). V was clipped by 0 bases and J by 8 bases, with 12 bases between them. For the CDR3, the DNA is TGCAGTGCTAGAGAGACCCTGATAGGTACGCAGTATTTT. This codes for CSARETLIGTQYF.

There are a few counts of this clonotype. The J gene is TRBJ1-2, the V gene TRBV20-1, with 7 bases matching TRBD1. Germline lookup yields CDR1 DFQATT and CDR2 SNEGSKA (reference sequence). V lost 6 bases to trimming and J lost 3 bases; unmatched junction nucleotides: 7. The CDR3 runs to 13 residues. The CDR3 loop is CSAQRDRDYGYTF. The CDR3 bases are TGCAGTGCCCAGAGAGACAGGGACTATGGCTACACCTTC.

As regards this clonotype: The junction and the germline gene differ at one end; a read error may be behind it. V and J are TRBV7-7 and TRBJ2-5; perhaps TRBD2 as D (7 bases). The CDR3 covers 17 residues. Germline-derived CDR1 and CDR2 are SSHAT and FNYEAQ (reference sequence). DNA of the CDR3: TGTGCTAGCAGCGTAACCCCCTCGGCGGGGGCCCAAGAGACCCAGTACTTC. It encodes CASSVTPSAGAQETQYF.